Included here is one T cell receptor beta chain sequence, with context. These data are taken from a study of sequential checkpoint blockade in melanoma. As for the study in general: Randomization was 1:1 between first-line nivolumab→ipilimumab and ipilimumab→nivolumab. Both treatment sequences were followed by maintenance nivolumab.

Repertoires were generated with immunoSEQ multiplex PCR, while TCRdb's copy carries only in-frame clones and drops some. The sample carries around 19,000 clones, 65% to 80% recorded once. The treatment was: randomized to nivolumab then ipilimumab (arm A) or the reverse (arm B). No patient had prior DNA-damaging chemotherapy. Sorted cells were live CD3+CD8+, lacking CD19 and CD56, from PBMCs. The sequencing used CD8+ T cells sorted from blood (inferred from file names), collected from a patient given nivolumab and ipilimumab in sequence. The clonotype comes from a human donor with melanoma.

CDR3 amino acids: CASSTETGLTEAFF. The CDR3 bases are TGTGCCAGCAGCACCGAAACAGGGCTCACTGAAGCTTTCTTT. V usage is TRBV7-8 and J usage is TRBJ1-1; D is possibly TRBD1 (6 bases). In germline, CDR1 is SGHVS, CDR2 FQNEAQ. The length of the CDR3 is 14 residues. Trimming left V 5 bases short and J 4 bases short, with 14 bases between.